The rows below give T cell receptor beta chains drawn from one sample of a study of cytomegalovirus exposure and HLA in healthy donors. This table comes from immunoSEQ multiplex PCR, and its TCRdb copy is limited to in-frame clones, with some not included. The sample shows around 150,000 clones, roughly 80% of them seen only once. Source material: PBMCs. The receptors stem from a human donor in good health. Both conserved end residues are part of each CDR3. A D gene is named only where the DNA matches it firmly. Clone size appears in some rows only: once, few, many, or a class for an expanded clone.

TRBV11-2	TRBJ2-7	TRBD1	.	CASSFLGQQYEQYF	TGTGCCAGCAGCTTCTTGGGACAGCAATACGAGCAGTACTTC
TRBV18	TRBJ1-2	TRBD1	.	CASSPSGQGGYGYTF	TGTGCCAGCTCACCATCCGGACAGGGGGGGTATGGCTACACCTTC
TRBV15	TRBJ2-7	.	.	CATSTPLRGLRYEQYF	TGTGCCACCAGCACCCCATTGCGGGGGCTTAGGTACGAGCAGTACTTC
TRBV5-6	TRBJ2-1	TRBD1	.	CASSLTGQGLRSYNEQFF	TGTGCCAGCAGCTTGACGGGACAGGGGTTGAGGTCCTACAATGAGCAGTTCTTC
TRBV4-3	TRBJ1-1	TRBD1	.	CASSQDQDRMNTEAFF	TGCGCCAGCAGCCAAGATCAGGACAGGATGAACACTGAAGCTTTCTTT
TRBV4-1	TRBJ1-1	.	.	CASSQEEGVGSTEAFF	TGCGCCAGCAGCCAAGAAGAAGGGGTCGGGAGCACTGAAGCTTTCTTT
TRBV6-4	TRBJ2-1	TRBD2	few	CASSVSGLATDEQFF	TGTGCCAGCAGTGTCTCGGGACTAGCGACCGATGAGCAGTTCTTC
TRBV27	TRBJ1-2	.	few	CASSATGSGGYTF	TGTGCCAGCAGCGCTACAGGGTCTGGAGGCTACACCTTC
TRBV7-8	TRBJ2-3	.	.	CASSSDRLLSSTDTQYF	TGTGCCAGCAGCTCAGATCGACTTCTATCTAGCACAGATACGCAGTATTTT
TRBV29-1	TRBJ2-7	TRBD2	.	CSAGLAGSYEQYF	TGCAGCGCCGGACTAGCGGGGTCCTACGAGCAGTACTTC
TRBV11-2	TRBJ1-4	TRBD1	.	CASSYHRGANEKLFF	TGTGCCAGCAGCTACCACAGGGGAGCTAATGAAAAACTGTTTTTT
TRBV7-9	TRBJ1-4	.	.	CASSLAQGSNEKLFF	TGTGCCAGCAGCTTAGCGCAGGGGTCTAATGAAAAACTGTTTTTT
TRBV7-2	TRBJ1-1	.	.	CASSASGSVAFF	TGTGCCAGCAGCGCATCGGGTTCTGTGGCTTTCTTT
TRBV7-9	TRBJ2-2	.	.	CASSRRETGELFF	TGTGCCAGCAGCCGGAGGGAGACCGGGGAGCTGTTTTTT
TRBV19	TRBJ2-7	TRBD1	.	CASNMGWGQTTAYF	TGTGCCAGTAACATGGGGTGGGGACAGACGACCGCGTACTTC
TRBV12-5	TRBJ1-6	.	.	CASGLYPGVVNSPLHF	TGTGCTAGTGGTTTGTATCCAGGGGTTGTTAATTCACCCCTCCACTTT
TRBV27	TRBJ1-6	TRBD1	.	CASTRTLTGGYGSPLHF	TGTGCCAGCACCCGGACTTTGACAGGGGGATATGGTTCACCCCTCCACTTT
TRBV4-1	TRBJ1-1	.	.	CASSQRGLNTEAFF	TGCGCCAGCAGCCAACGGGGATTGAACACTGAAGCTTTCTTT
TRBV9	TRBJ2-5	TRBD2	few	CASSVGSGGEETQYF	TGTGCCAGCAGCGTAGGAAGCGGGGGGGAAGAGACCCAGTACTTC
TRBV4-2	TRBJ1-5	.	.	CASSPGAEGNQPQHF	TGTGCCAGCAGCCCAGGTGCGGAGGGCAATCAGCCCCAGCATTTT
TRBV2	TRBJ2-7	TRBD1	once	CASSENLGQNYEQYF	TGTGCCAGCAGTGAAAACTTGGGACAGAACTACGAGCAGTACTTC
TRBV19	TRBJ1-2	.	once	CASSFLTPENYGYTF	TGTGCCAGTAGTTTCCTGACACCAGAAAACTATGGCTACACCTTC
TRBV10-2	TRBJ2-3	TRBD1	.	CASSEGDREYPDTQYF	TGCGCCAGCAGTGAGGGGGACAGGGAATATCCAGATACGCAGTATTTT
TRBV4-1	TRBJ2-3	.	.	CASSQEVSTDTQYF	TGCGCCAGCAGCCAGGAGGTCAGCACAGATACGCAGTATTTT
TRBV13	TRBJ2-3	.	.	CASSLVGANTDTQYF	TGTGCCAGCAGCTTGGTGGGGGCCAACACAGATACGCAGTATTTT